This section outlines one T cell receptor (beta chain) sequence together with its context. In this sample, this clone turned up once. It lacks a known antigen. No base-level quality is on record; no much larger clone is a single base apart. There are 17 amino acids in the CDR3, from cysteine to phenylalanine inclusive. The entry retains the CDR3 DNA only, 51 bases that are in frame from base 1. Trimming takes 0 bases off V and 8 bases off J; junction bases not matched to a gene: 10. For CDR1 and CDR2, the germline V gene lists MGHRA and YSYEKL. The record originates from a study of technical replicates of blood from several donors (dated by TCRdb to the late 2010s). Libraries were made using the immunoSEQ multiplex PCR assay. Imported from immuneACCESS, the table was reduced by TCRdb to in-frame sequences with V and J called. These copies leave out some clones; in studies compared against another copy, an unresolved V gene accounts for under half, and the cause of the remainder is not known. This sample has roughly 80,000 clones in its table, and around 94% of those were observed once. 0.35% to 0.45% of the sample is held by the ten biggest clonotypes.

Sequencing was done on a sample of T cells isolated from PBMCs. This receptor chain uses TRBV4-1 and TRBJ2-1, with 10 bases matching TRBD2. The source is a human donor in good health. Read as DNA, the sequence is TGCGCCAGCAGCCAAGAAGGGTGGGAGCGGGAGGGCCATGAGCAGTTCTTC. It translates as CASSQEGWEREGHEQFF.